Detailed here is one TCR beta chain. The data were obtained in a study of shared clonotypes between healthy human individuals. V shed 0 bases and J 3 bases; nucleotides not matched to a gene: 3. The CDR3 covers 15 residues. The study separated CD4+ cells into CD45RA+ naive and CD45RA-negative memory subsets. Libraries were prepared by immunoSEQ multiplex PCR; TCRdb keeps only in-frame clonotypes and omits some of them. The sample lists about 2.3 million clones, about 90% seen once, with 0.37% in the top ten. This chain links TRBV23-1 with TRBJ2-7, with TRBD1 matching over 9 bases. TRBV23-1 is sorted into the ORF group, with uncertain function. This TCR derives from a man younger than 30 in good health. Some clones in this sample may be carry-over from other donors' samples. The sequencing input was naive CD4+ T cells from PBMCs. The subset: CD45RA+ positively selected. CDR3 residues: CASSQSGQGYYEQYF. DNA of the CDR3: TGCGCCAGCAGTCAATCGGGACAGGGCTACTACGAGCAGTACTTC.